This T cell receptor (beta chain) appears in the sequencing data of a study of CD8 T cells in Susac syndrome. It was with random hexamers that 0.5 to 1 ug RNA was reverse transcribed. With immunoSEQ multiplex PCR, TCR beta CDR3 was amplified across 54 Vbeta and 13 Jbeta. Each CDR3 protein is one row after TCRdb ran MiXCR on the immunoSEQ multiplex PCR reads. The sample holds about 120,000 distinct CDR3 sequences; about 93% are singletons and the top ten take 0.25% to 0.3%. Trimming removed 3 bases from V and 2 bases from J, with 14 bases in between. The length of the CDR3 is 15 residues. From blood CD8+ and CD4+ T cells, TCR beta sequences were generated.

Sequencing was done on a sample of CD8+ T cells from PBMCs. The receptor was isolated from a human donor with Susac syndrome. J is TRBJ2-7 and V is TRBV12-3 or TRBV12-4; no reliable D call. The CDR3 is CASSFVASSAYEQYF. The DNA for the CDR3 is TGTGCCAGCAGTTTTGTCGCTAGTTCCGCCTACGAGCAGTACTTC.